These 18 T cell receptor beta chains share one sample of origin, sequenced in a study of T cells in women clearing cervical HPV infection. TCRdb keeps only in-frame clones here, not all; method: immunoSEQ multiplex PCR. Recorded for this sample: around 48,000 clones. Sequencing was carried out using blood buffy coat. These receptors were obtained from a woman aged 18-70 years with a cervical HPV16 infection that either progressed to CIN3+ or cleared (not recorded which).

CDR3 sequence reads: CSARDLSRGNEQFF. The DNA read from the CDR3 is TGCAGTGCTAGAGATCTAAGCAGGGGCAATGAG. The gene calls are TRBV20-1 and TRBJ2-1; D might be TRBD1 (6 bases). Sequencing ends 3 residues short of the CDR3 end; the germline J gene provides the rest. Looked up from germline, CDR1 is DFQATT and CDR2 is SNEGSKA (reference sequence). This CDR3 is 14 amino acids long. V shed 0 bases and J shed 6 bases, with 12 bases lying between them.

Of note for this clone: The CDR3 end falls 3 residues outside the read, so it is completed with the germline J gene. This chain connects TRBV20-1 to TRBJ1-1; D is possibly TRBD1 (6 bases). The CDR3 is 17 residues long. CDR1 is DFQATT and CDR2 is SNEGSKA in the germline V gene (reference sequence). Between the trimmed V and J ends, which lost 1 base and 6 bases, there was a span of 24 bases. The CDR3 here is CSARVNSGAREGSEAFF. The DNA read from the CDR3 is TGCAGTGCTAGAGTCAATTCAGGGGCCCGAGAGGGCTCTGAA.

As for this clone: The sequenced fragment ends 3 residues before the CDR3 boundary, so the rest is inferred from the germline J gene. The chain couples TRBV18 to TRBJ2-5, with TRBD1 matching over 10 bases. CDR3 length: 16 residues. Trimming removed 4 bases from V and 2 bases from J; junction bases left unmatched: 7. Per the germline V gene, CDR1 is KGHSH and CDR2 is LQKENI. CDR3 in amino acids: CASSLTGTGVQETQYF. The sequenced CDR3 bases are TGTGCCAGCTCACTAACCGGGACAGGGGTACAAGAGACC.

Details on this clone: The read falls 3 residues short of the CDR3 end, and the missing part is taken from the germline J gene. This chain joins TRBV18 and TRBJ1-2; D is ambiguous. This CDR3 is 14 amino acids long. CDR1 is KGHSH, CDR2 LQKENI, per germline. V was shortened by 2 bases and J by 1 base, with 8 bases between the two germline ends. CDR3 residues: CASSPAEYNYGYTF. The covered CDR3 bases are TGTGCCAGCTCACCAGCGGAATATAACTATGGC. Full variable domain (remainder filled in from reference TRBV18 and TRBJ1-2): NAGVMQNPRHLVRRRGQEARLRCSPMKGHSHVYWYRQLPEEGLKFMVYLQKENIIDESGMPKERFSAEFPKEGPSILRIQQVVRGDSAAYFCASSPAEYNYGYTFGSGTRLTVV.

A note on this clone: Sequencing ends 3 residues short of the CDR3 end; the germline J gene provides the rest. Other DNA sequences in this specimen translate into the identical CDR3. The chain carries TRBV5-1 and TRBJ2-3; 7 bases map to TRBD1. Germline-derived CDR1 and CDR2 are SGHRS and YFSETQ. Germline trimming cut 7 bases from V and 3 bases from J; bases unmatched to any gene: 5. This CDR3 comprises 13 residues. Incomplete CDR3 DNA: TGCGCCAGCTATATACAGGGGACAGATACG. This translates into CASYIQGTDT. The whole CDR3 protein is CASYIQGTDTQYF.

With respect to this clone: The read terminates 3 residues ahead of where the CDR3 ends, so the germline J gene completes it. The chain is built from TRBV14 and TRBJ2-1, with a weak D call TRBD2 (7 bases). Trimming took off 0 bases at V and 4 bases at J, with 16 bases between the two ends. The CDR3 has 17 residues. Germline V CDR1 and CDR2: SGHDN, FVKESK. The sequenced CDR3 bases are TGTGCCAGCAGCCAAGAGCGCGCAGGGGAGGGTTACAATGAG. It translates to CASSQERAGEGYNE. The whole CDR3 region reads CASSQERAGEGYNEQFF.

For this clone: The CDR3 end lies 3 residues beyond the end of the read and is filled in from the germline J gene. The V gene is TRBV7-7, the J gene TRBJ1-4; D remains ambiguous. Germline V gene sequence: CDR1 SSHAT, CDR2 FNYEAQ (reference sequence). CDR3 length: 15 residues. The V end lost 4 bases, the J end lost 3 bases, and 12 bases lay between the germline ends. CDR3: CASSSGVAANEKLFF. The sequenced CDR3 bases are TGTGCCAGCAGCTCCGGGGTTGCAGCTAATGAAAAA.

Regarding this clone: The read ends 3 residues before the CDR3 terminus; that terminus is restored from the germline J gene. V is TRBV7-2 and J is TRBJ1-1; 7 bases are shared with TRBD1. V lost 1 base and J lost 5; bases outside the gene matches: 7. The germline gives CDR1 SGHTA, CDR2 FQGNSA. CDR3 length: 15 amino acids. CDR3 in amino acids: CASSLVPDRFTEAFF. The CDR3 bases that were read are TGTGCCAGCAGCTTAGTTCCGGACAGGTTTACTGAA.

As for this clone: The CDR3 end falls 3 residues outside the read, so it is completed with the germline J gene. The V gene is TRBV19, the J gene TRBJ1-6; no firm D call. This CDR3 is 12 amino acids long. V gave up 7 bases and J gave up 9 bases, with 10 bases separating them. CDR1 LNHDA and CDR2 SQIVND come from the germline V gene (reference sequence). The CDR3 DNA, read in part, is TGTGCCAGTAAGTCCTTCAGTTCACCC. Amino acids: CASKSFSSP. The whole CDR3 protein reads CASKSFSSPLHF.

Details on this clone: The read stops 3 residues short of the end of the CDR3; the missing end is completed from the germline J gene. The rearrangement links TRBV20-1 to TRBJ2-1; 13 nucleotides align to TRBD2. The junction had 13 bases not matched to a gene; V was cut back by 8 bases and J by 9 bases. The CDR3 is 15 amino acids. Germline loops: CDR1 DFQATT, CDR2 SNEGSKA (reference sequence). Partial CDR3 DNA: TGCAGTCCCCTACTACTAGCGGGAGGGCCGGGTGAG. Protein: CSPLLLAGGPGE. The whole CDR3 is CSPLLLAGGPGEQFF.

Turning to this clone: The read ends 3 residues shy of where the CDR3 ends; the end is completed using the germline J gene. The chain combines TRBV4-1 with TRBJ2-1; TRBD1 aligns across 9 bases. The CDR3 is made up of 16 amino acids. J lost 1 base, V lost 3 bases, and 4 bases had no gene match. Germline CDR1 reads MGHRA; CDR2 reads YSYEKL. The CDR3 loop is CASSHPGQGSYNEQFF. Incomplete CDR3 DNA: TGCGCCAGCAGCCACCCGGGACAGGGATCCTACAATGAG.

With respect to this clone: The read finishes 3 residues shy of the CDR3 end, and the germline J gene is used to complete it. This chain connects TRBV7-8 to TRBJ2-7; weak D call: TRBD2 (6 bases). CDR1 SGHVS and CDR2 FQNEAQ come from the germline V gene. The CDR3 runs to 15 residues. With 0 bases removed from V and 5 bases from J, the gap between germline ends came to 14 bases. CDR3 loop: CASSLATYAGNEQYF. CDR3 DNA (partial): TGTGCCAGCAGCTTAGCGACTTATGCGGGGAACGAG.

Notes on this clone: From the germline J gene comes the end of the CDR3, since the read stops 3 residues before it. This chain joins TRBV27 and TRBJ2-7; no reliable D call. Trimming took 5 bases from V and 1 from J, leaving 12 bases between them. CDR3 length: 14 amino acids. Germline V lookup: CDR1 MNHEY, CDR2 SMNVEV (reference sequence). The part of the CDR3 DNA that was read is TGTGCCAGCAGTCGCGGCCCCATATCCTACGAG. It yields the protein CASSRGPISYE. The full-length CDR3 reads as CASSRGPISYEQYF.

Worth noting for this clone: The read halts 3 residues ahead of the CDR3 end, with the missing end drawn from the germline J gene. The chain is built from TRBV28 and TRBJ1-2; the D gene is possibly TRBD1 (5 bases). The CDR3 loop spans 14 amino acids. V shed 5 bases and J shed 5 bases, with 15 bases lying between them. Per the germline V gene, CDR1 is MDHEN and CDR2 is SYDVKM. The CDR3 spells CASSPQGLRYGYTF. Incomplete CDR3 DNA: TGTGCCAGCAGTCCCCAGGGACTGAGATATGGC.

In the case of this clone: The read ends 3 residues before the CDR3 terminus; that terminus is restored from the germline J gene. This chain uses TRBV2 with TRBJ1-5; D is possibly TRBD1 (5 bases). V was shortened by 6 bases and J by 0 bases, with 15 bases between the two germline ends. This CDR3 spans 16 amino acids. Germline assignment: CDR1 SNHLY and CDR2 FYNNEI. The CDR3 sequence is CASSPSGGNSNQPQHF. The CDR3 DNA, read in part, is TGTGCCAGCAGCCCCTCGGGGGGTAATAGCAATCAGCCC. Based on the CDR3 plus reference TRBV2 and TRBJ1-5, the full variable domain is EPEVTQTPSHQVTQMGQEVILRCVPISNHLYFYWYRQILGQKVEFLVSFYNNEISEKSEIFDDQFSVERPDGSNFTLKIRSTKLEDSAMYFCASSPSGGNSNQPQHFGDGTRLSIL.

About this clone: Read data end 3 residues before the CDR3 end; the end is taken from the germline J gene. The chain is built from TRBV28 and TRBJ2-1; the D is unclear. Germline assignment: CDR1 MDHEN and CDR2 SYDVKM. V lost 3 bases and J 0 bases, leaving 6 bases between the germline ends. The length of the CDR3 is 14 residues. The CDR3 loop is CASSFDSSYNEQFF. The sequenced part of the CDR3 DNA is TGTGCCAGCAGTTTCGATAGCTCCTACAATGAG.

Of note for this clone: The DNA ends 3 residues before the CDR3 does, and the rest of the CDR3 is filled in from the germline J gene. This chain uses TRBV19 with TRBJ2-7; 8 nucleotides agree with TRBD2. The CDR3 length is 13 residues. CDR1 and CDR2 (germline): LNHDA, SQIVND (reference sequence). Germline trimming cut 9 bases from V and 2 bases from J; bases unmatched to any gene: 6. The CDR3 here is CASSPGGTYEQYF. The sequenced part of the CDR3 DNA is TGTGCCAGCTCCCCGGGGGGGACCTACGAG.

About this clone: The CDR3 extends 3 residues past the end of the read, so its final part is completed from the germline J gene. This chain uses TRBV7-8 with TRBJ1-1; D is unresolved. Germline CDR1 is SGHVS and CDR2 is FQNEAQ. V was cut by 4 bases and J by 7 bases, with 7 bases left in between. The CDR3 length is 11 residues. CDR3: CASSSKSEAFF. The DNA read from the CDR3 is TGTGCCAGCAGCTCTAAGAGTGAA.